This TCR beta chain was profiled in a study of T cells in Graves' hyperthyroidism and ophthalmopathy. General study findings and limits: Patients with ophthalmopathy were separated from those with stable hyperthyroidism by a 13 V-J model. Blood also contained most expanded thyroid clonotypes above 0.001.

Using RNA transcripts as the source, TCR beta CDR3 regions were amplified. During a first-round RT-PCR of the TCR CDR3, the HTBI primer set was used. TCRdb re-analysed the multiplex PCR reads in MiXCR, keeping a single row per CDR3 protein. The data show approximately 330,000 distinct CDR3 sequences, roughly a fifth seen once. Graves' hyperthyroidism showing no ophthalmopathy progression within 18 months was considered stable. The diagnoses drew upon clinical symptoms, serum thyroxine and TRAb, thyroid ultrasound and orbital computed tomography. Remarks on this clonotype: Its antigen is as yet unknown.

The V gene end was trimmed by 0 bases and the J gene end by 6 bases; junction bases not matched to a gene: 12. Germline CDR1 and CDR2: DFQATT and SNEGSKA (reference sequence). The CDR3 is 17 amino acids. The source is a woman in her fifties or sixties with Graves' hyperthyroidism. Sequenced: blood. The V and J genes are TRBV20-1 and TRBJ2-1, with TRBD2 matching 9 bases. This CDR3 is CSARDLLAGRGANEQFF. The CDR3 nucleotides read TGCAGTGCTAGAGATCTCCTAGCGGGGCGGGGGGCCAATGAGCAGTTCTTC.